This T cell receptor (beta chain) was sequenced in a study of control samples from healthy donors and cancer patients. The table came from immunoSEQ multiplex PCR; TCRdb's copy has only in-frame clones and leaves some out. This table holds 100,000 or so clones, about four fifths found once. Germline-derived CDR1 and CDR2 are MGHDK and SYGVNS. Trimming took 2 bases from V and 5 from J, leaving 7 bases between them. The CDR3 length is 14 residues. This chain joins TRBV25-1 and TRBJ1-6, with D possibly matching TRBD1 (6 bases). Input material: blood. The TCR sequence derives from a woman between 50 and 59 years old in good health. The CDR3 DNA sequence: TGTGCCAGCAGTGAAGACAGGAATAATTCACCCCTCCACTTT. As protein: CASSEDRNNSPLHF. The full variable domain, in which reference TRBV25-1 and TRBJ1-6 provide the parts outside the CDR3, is EADIYQTPRYLVIGTGKKITLECSQTMGHDKMYWYQQDPGMELHLIHYSYGVNSTEKGDLSSESTVSRIRTEHFPLTLESARPSHTSQYLCASSEDRNNSPLHFGNGTRLTVT.